Shown below are 22 T cell receptor beta chains from a single sample sequenced in a study of blood T cell repertoires in COVID-19. The protocol was immunoSEQ multiplex PCR, while the TCRdb copy is restricted to in-frame clones and leaves out a portion. The repertoire holds approximately 30,000 clones, with 75% to 95% as singletons. The sample taken for sequencing was peripheral blood. The source is a human donor with active COVID-19. The donor label of this sample is uncertain.

The chain has TRBV6-4 and TRBJ1-1, with D uncertain. V lost 7 bases and J lost 1, with 13 bases in between. This CDR3 has 14 residues. Germline V CDR1 and CDR2: MRHNA, SNTAGT. This CDR3 is CASTPSPGNTEAFF. The DNA of the CDR3 is TGTGCCAGCACCCCTAGTCCGGGGAACACTGAAGCTTTCTTT.

V and J are TRBV14 and TRBJ1-2; TRBD1 matches 7 bases. V dropped 0 bases and J dropped 6; count of bases not matched to a gene: 16. The CDR3 sequence is 18 residues long. Germline assignment: CDR1 SGHDN and CDR2 FVKESK. The CDR3 region is CASSQEEGAWEYFDGYTF. The CDR3 nucleotides are TGTGCCAGCAGCCAAGAGGAGGGGGCATGGGAATATTTTGATGGCTACACCTTC.

CDR3: CASSPRTGNLENIQYF. DNA for the CDR3: TGTGCCAGCTCACCTCGTACCGGGAACCTCGAAAACATTCAGTACTTC. This chain joins TRBV18 and TRBJ2-4; D may be TRBD2 (5 bases). Trimming removed 3 bases at V and 5 bases at J, with 17 bases between. Germline CDR1 KGHSH, CDR2 LQKENI. The CDR3 consists of 16 residues.

The rearrangement links TRBV6-5 to TRBJ1-2; no firm D call. From germline, CDR1 is MNHEY and CDR2 SVGAGI. The CDR3 has 16 residues. V lost 2 bases, J lost 5 bases, and 18 bases lay in between. CDR3 region: CASSYALSGRGYGYTF. CDR3 DNA sequence: TGTGCCAGCAGTTACGCGCTTTCTGGCCGGGGATATGGCTACACCTTC.

J is TRBJ2-5 and V is TRBV19; possibly TRBD1 for D (8 bases). The germline V gene has CDR1 LNHDA and CDR2 SQIVND (reference sequence). V was clipped by 4 bases and J by 2 bases, with 11 bases between them. This CDR3 region has 14 residues. The CDR3 protein is CASSNRGGQETQYF. The CDR3 DNA follows: TGTGCCAGTAGTAACAGGGGGGGTCAAGAGACCCAGTACTTC.

The chain carries TRBV7-2 and TRBJ1-1; no reliable D call. In germline, CDR1 is SGHTA, CDR2 FQGNSA. The CDR3 has 14 residues. Trimming removed 6 bases at V and 0 bases at J, with 11 bases between. Here the CDR3 reads CASRYRGVNTEAFF. DNA for the CDR3: TGTGCCAGCAGATACCGAGGAGTGAACACTGAAGCTTTCTTT.

This chain connects TRBV4-1 to TRBJ2-7; perhaps TRBD2 as D (7 bases). Between the trimmed V and J ends, which lost 4 bases and 2 bases, there was a span of 18 bases. This CDR3 is built from 16 residues. Germline loops: CDR1 MGHRA, CDR2 YSYEKL. CDR3 sequence: CASSPLGAGATYEQYF. The CDR3, as DNA: TGCGCCAGCAGCCCCCTCGGGGCGGGGGCTACCTACGAGCAGTACTTC.

V and J are TRBV5-6 and TRBJ2-5; D unclear. The ends were cut back, 1 base at V and 5 bases at J, with 3 bases in the middle. Germline loops: CDR1 SGHDT, CDR2 YYEEEE. The CDR3 covers 11 residues. The CDR3 is CASSLLETQYF. The CDR3 coding sequence is TGTGCCAGCAGCTTGCTCGAGACCCAGTACTTC.

The V and J genes are TRBV4-3 and TRBJ2-7, with D possibly TRBD2 on 5 matching bases. The CDR3 has 15 residues. V gave up 1 base and J gave up 2 bases, with 12 bases separating them. CDR1 and CDR2 from the germline V gene are LGHNA and YSLEER. The CDR3 loop is CASSQAGISTYEQYF. Here the CDR3 DNA reads TGCGCCAGCAGCCAAGCCGGGATTTCCACCTACGAGCAGTACTTC.

By its share, this clone is medium-sized. The chain has TRBV7-3 and TRBJ2-5; D might be TRBD1 (6 bases). This CDR3 is built from 15 residues. Germline loops: CDR1 SGHTA, CDR2 FQGTGA. V was trimmed by 5 bases and J by 0 bases, leaving 13 bases between them. The CDR3 spells CASSPLGGNQETQYF. CDR3 sequence (DNA): TGTGCCAGCAGCCCCTTAGGGGGAAACCAAGAGACCCAGTACTTC.

The chain joins TRBV30 to TRBJ2-3; a weak D match, TRBD2 (5 bases). CDR1 GTSNPN and CDR2 SVGIG come from the germline V gene (reference sequence). This CDR3 contains 17 residues. The ends were cut back, 1 base at V and 2 bases at J, with 19 bases in the middle. For the CDR3, the DNA is TGTGCCTGGAGTGCCCCCGGGGTGGCGCAGGCCACAGATACGCAGTATTTT. As protein: CAWSAPGVAQATDTQYF.

The rearrangement uses TRBV12-3 or TRBV12-4 and TRBJ1-5; TRBD1 might be the D (6 bases). The V gene lost 2 bases and the J gene lost 7 bases, with 9 bases spanning the gap. This CDR3 has 13 residues. The CDR3 spells CASSLRGGQPQHF. CDR3 coding DNA: TGTGCCAGCAGTTTAAGGGGGGGCCAGCCCCAGCATTTT.

The rearrangement uses TRBV7-2 and TRBJ2-7; a weak D match, TRBD2 (5 bases). The CDR3 is made up of 16 amino acids. V was pared by 1 base and J by 6 bases, with 19 bases between. Germline CDR1 reads SGHTA; CDR2 reads FQGNSA. CDR3 in amino acids: CASSLVSRAGLTEQYF. The CDR3 DNA reads as TGTGCCAGCAGCTTAGTCTCGAGGGCAGGCCTAACCGAGCAGTACTTC.

This clone was picked up a small number of times. The chain carries TRBV2 and TRBJ1-2; TRBD1 matches at 7 bases. Germline lookup yields CDR1 SNHLY and CDR2 FYNNEI. The length of the CDR3 is 13 residues. The J segment lost 12 bases and the V segment lost 6 bases, leaving 13 bases of the junction unmatched. The CDR3 is CASSRPLRQGDTF. The CDR3 DNA reads TGTGCCAGCAGCCGCCCGCTTCGGCAGGGGGACACCTTC.

The chain carries TRBV13 and TRBJ2-2; TRBD2 might be the D (6 bases). This CDR3 has 19 residues. V shed 5 bases and J shed 0 bases, with 22 bases lying between them. The germline gives CDR1 PRHDT, CDR2 FYEKMQ (reference sequence). The DNA of the CDR3 is TGTGCCAGCAGCGACCGAAAGGGACTCAATCTCCCGAACACCGGGGAGCTGTTTTTT. Residues: CASSDRKGLNLPNTGELFF.

The gene calls are TRBV19 and TRBJ2-7, with TRBD1 as a possible D gene (6 bases). The germline V gene encodes CDR1 LNHDA and CDR2 SQIVND (reference sequence). Trimming removed 1 base at V and 6 bases at J, with 10 bases between. The length of the CDR3 is 13 residues. CDR3 amino acids: CASSIGQGSEQYF. CDR3 sequence (DNA): TGTGCCAGTAGTATAGGGCAGGGGAGCGAGCAGTACTTC.

V gene TRBV18 combines with J gene TRBJ2-1, with 7 bases that match TRBD2. The length of the CDR3 is 17 residues. Germline assignment: CDR1 KGHSH and CDR2 LQKENI. V was clipped by 0 bases and J by 2 bases; unmatched bases: 7. The CDR3 here is CASSPPSSGKTYNEQFF. CDR3 DNA sequence: TGTGCCAGCTCACCACCGAGCAGCGGGAAGACCTACAATGAGCAGTTCTTC.

This rearrangement joins TRBV5-8 to TRBJ2-3; TRBD1 matches 11 bases. The CDR3 length is 15 residues. The V gene's germline CDR1 is SGHTS and CDR2 YDEGEE. After removal of 4 bases from V and 5 bases from J, the junction contained 6 bases not matched to a gene. The CDR3 spells CASSPGQGAGDTQYF. CDR3 nucleotides: TGTGCCAGCAGCCCAGGACAGGGGGCAGGAGATACGCAGTATTTT.

For the CDR3, the DNA is TGTGCCTGGAGTGTAGGGACAGGGGGCCCCTTGGATGAGCAGTTCTTC. Translation gives CAWSVGTGGPLDEQFF. The V call is TRBV30, the J call TRBJ2-1, with 12 bases matching TRBD1. V was clipped by 0 bases and J by 8 bases; unmatched bases: 8. The CDR3 extends over 16 amino acids. The germline gives CDR1 GTSNPN, CDR2 SVGIG (reference sequence).

The J gene is TRBJ1-2, the V gene TRBV19; maybe TRBD1 (5 bases). Trimming took 6 bases from V and 4 from J, leaving 15 bases between them. The CDR3 runs to 14 residues. Germline-derived CDR1 and CDR2 are LNHDA and SQIVND (reference sequence). The CDR3 spells CASSPAGGSYGYTF. The DNA of the CDR3 is TGTGCCAGTAGCCCGGCGGGGGGGTCCTATGGCTACACCTTC.

This chain joins TRBV5-4 and TRBJ1-1, with a tentative D call TRBD1 (5 bases). CDR1 is SGHNT, CDR2 YYREEE, per germline (reference sequence). The CDR3 is made up of 17 amino acids. V shed 0 bases and J shed 2 bases, with 17 bases lying between them. The CDR3 sequence: CASSLGPTMTDNTEAFF. The CDR3 DNA reads as TGTGCCAGCAGCTTGGGTCCCACAATGACAGATAACACTGAAGCTTTCTTT.

CDR3 nucleotides: TGCGCCAGCAGCTTGGGTAGCGGGAGGGACACCGGGGAGCTGTTTTTT. This translates into CASSLGSGRDTGELFF. This sequence joins TRBV5-1 and TRBJ2-2, with 11 bases aligning to TRBD2. V was pared by 0 bases and J by 3 bases, with 1 base of the junction left unmatched. The germline V gene encodes CDR1 SGHRS and CDR2 YFSETQ. The CDR3 runs to 16 residues.